The T cell receptor beta chain under discussion was sequenced for a study of blood T cell repertoires in COVID-19. Study details: Italy, Spain and the United States were the sources of the convalescent and acute COVID-19 samples. T cells, B-cell-depleted T cells, or PBMCs provided the cDNA or gDNA that served as material.

Assay: immunoSEQ multiplex PCR; the TCRdb copy retains only in-frame clones and omits some. The sample includes around 150,000 clones, around four fifths of them seen just once. Germline V lookup: CDR1 MNHEY, CDR2 SMNVEV (reference sequence). The junction had 8 bases not matched to a gene; V was cut back by 6 bases and J by 3 bases. The CDR3 is 16 residues long. What was sequenced was peripheral blood. The chain is built from TRBV27 and TRBJ2-3; TRBD2 agrees at 11 bases. This sequence was found in a human donor in a cohort sampled during active COVID-19. The CDR3 sequence is CASSLAGGPSTDTQYF. Here the CDR3 DNA reads TGTGCCAGCAGCTTAGCGGGGGGGCCCTCAACAGATACGCAGTATTTT.